Listed below are T cell receptor beta chains from one sample, sequenced in a study of response to subunit inactivated influenza vaccine. TCRdb re-called the RT-PCR reads with MiXCR, one entry per CDR3 protein. The data hold about 650,000 distinct CDR3 sequences, with less than 20% observed a single time. The sample consisted of PBMCs from blood, taken 12 days after vaccination. The receptors stem from a man aged 50 to 59 who received an inactivated influenza vaccine. Both conserved end residues are part of each CDR3. Fields, in order: V gene, D gene, clone size, J gene, CDR3 protein, CDR3 DNA. The D gene is left open where the match is weak. The size of a clone is reported for some rows only, either as once, few or many, or as a class for expanded clones.

>TRBV24-1|TRBD1|.|TRBJ2-3
CATSEGGGTTDTQYF
TGTGCCACCAGTGAAGGGGGCGGCACCACAGATACGCAGTATTTT
>TRBV20-1|.|few|TRBJ2-7
CSARPATYEQYF
TGCAGTGCTCGGCCGGCTACCTACGAGCAGTACTTC
>TRBV2|.|.|TRBJ2-7
CASSGTVSSYEQYF
TGTGCCAGCAGTGGGACAGTGAGCTCCTACGAGCAGTACTTC
>TRBV12-3/TRBV12-4|TRBD1|few|TRBJ1-4
CASSETGGAGEKLFF
TGTGCCAGCAGTGAGACAGGGGGCGCCGGTGAAAAACTGTTTTTT
>TRBV5-1|.|few|TRBJ2-5
CASSFPPTGTIQETQYF
TGCGCCAGCAGCTTTCCCCCGACAGGCACAATACAAGAGACCCAGTACTTC
>TRBV11-2|.|.|TRBJ1-1
CASSLDRAVSQAFF
TGTGCCAGCAGCTTAGATAGGGCGGTTTCTCAAGCTTTCTTT
>TRBV27|TRBD1|few|TRBJ2-7
CASSFDRVKYEQYF
TGTGCCAGCAGTTTTGACAGGGTGAAGTACGAGCAGTACTTC
>TRBV12-3/TRBV12-4|.|.|TRBJ2-5
CASSFTHGQETQYF
TGTGCCAGCAGTTTCACGCACGGACAAGAGACCCAGTACTTC
>TRBV20-1|.|.|TRBJ2-3
CSARGRIDTQYF
TGCAGTGCTAGAGGCAGGATAGATACGCAGTATTTT
>TRBV28|TRBD2|few|TRBJ2-1
CASKASGLVYNEQFF
TGTGCCAGCAAGGCTAGCGGACTAGTCTACAATGAGCAGTTCTTC